The next 10 T cell receptor beta chains were all read from a single sample in a study of blood T cells in healthy people across ages. Primers used in a second PCR of roughly 6 to 11 cycles were a sample-barcoded 5' primer and a J-beta primer mix. Each CDR3 protein is one row after TCRdb ran MiXCR on the 5' RACE reads. Here the sample spans about 1,500,000 distinct CDR3 sequences, 42% being singletons. The sample consisted of blood. The source is a woman aged 18 to 35 in good health.

The rearrangement joins TRBV3-1 to TRBJ1-2, with D hard to call. The CDR3 runs to 11 residues. Germline CDR1 reads LGHDT; CDR2 reads YNNKEL (reference sequence). The V and J ends lost 6 bases and 5 bases respectively, with 7 bases between them. The CDR3 sequence: CASSFLYGYTF. CDR3 DNA: TGTGCCAGCAGTTTCCTTTATGGCTACACCTTC.

The rearrangement links TRBV6-1 to TRBJ1-2, with TRBD1 matching over 8 bases. With V trimmed by 7 bases and J by 5 bases, 12 bases remained unmatched. This CDR3 has 15 amino acids. Germline assignment: CDR1 MNHNS and CDR2 SASEGT. CDR3 bases: TGTGCCAGCACGAACATCCAGGGGGCCGTGTATGGCTACACCTTC. This translates into CASTNIQGAVYGYTF.

This clonotype came up once. The gene calls are TRBV30 and TRBJ1-4; D possibly corresponds to TRBD1 (5 bases). There are 14 residues in the CDR3. Germline V gene data show CDR1 as GTSNPN and CDR2 as SVGIG (reference sequence). Trimming removed 1 base from V and 3 bases from J, with 9 bases in between. This CDR3 reads CAWSEWGPNEKLFF. The DNA of the CDR3 is TGTGCCTGGAGTGAATGGGGCCCTAATGAAAAACTGTTTTTT.

The chain carries TRBV20-1 and TRBJ2-3; TRBD2 matches at 11 bases. Germline loops: CDR1 DFQATT, CDR2 SNEGSKA (reference sequence). This CDR3 spans 16 amino acids. With 3 bases clipped from V and 3 bases from J, the junction kept 8 bases outside the gene matches. The CDR3 here is CSASDLIAGGTDTQYF. Here the CDR3 DNA reads TGCAGTGCTAGTGACCTAATAGCGGGGGGGACAGATACGCAGTATTTT.

The genes are TRBV5-1 and TRBJ2-1; TRBD1 is a possible D gene (7 bases). Trimming stripped 4 bases from V and 6 bases from J, with 20 bases between. CDR3 length equals 16 residues. CDR1 is SGHRS and CDR2 is YFSETQ in the germline V gene. CDR3 coding DNA: TGCGCCAGCAGCCACCCAGGGGGGATTTTGGGCAATGAGCAGTTCTTC. It encodes CASSHPGGILGNEQFF.

The chain couples TRBV10-1 to TRBJ1-1, with D possibly being TRBD1 (5 bases). Trimming removed 2 bases at V and 1 base at J, with 8 bases between. Per the germline V gene, CDR1 is WNHNN and CDR2 is SYGVQD (reference sequence). The CDR3 length is 14 residues. CDR3 sequence (DNA): TGCGCCAGCAGTGAGGACAGTTCGAACACTGAAGCTTTCTTT. It is translated as CASSEDSSNTEAFF.

This clonotype was found a few times. The J gene is TRBJ2-7, the V gene TRBV3-1; D gene unclear. CDR3 length equals 15 residues. The V gene lost 0 bases and the J gene lost 2 bases, with 11 bases spanning the gap. Germline CDR1 and CDR2: LGHDT and YNNKEL (reference sequence). The CDR3 reads CASSQDSNAAYEQYF. The CDR3 coding sequence is TGTGCCAGCAGCCAAGATTCGAACGCCGCCTACGAGCAGTACTTC.

This clonotype occurred a few times. The rearrangement links TRBV7-9 to TRBJ2-1, with TRBD2 identical over 10 bases. Germline trimming cut 7 bases from V and 6 bases from J; bases unmatched to any gene: 9. The CDR3 runs to 15 residues. Germline V lookup: CDR1 SEHNR, CDR2 FQNEAQ (reference sequence). CDR3 coding DNA: TGTGCCAGCAACTCCGGACTAGCGGCCCCCAATGAGCAGTTCTTC. It codes for CASNSGLAAPNEQFF. The variable domain in full, with the rest retrieved from reference TRBV7-9 and TRBJ2-1, is DTGVSQNPRHKITKRGQNVTFRCDPISEHNRLYWYRQTLGQGPEFLTYFQNEAQLEKSRLLSDRFSAERPKGSFSTLEIQRTEQGDSAMYLCASNSGLAAPNEQFFGPGTRLTVL.

This clonotype came up a few times. The rearrangement links TRBV6-5 to TRBJ1-2; possibly TRBD1 for D (6 bases). There are 15 residues in the CDR3. With 5 bases removed from V and 1 base from J, the gap between germline ends came to 14 bases. Germline CDR1 and CDR2: MNHEY and SVGAGI. CDR3 coding DNA: TGTGCCAGCAGTCTCGGACAGCCTATTAACTATGGCTACACCTTC. Translating gives CASSLGQPINYGYTF.

V and J are TRBV15 and TRBJ2-1; maybe TRBD1 (6 bases). The CDR3 covers 14 residues. Germline lookup yields CDR1 LNHNV and CDR2 YYDKDF (reference sequence). V lost 5 bases and J lost 3, with 11 bases in between. The CDR3 loop is CATSGRDNYNEQFF. As DNA, the CDR3 is TGTGCCACCAGCGGACGGGACAACTACAATGAGCAGTTCTTC.